Here is one T cell receptor (beta chain) with its context. Its target is unknown. This entry comes from a study of T cell responses to AZD1222 COVID-19 vaccine. Study-wide context: Analyses pooled second doses at about 4 or about 12 weeks.

Clones were sequenced by immunoSEQ multiplex PCR, and TCRdb holds only the in-frame ones, with some missing. The table has 100,000 to 150,000 clones, under 90% seen once. General study findings and limits: Sampling that yielded the repertoires occurred only after the peak T cell response.

The CDR3 sequence is 14 residues long. CDR1 and CDR2 (germline): KGHDR, SFDVKD. V was trimmed by 6 bases and J by 4 bases, leaving 11 bases between them. The sequence was collected from an adult in good health. Sequencing used peripheral blood, obtained on day 0 of AZD1222 vaccination. The gene calls are TRBV24-1 and TRBJ2-2; no definite D call. In nucleotides, the CDR3 is TGTGCCACCAGTCATCATCCAATCACCGGGGAGCTGTTTTTT. This codes for CATSHHPITGELFF.